The clone carrying this TCR beta chain was counted only a few times. The length of the CDR3 is 10 residues. The germline V gene has CDR1 DFQATT and CDR2 SNEGSKA (reference sequence). V was trimmed by 3 bases and J by 4 bases, leaving 3 bases between them. These data are taken from a study of CD8+ T cells in alopecia areata. As for treatment: oral pan-JAK inhibitor, 5-10 mg twice daily. Extracted from the samples, RNA was reverse transcribed into cDNA to serve as the sequencing template. Libraries were prepared by immunoSEQ multiplex PCR; TCRdb keeps only in-frame clonotypes and omits some of them. The sample holds some 190,000 clones; about half are singletons and the top ten take over 9.5%.

The sequence came from a human donor with alopecia areata. The sample here was CD8+ T cells sorted from blood, taken at roughly week 52, from a patient treated with tofacitinib. The V gene is TRBV20-1, the J gene TRBJ2-5; D is unresolved. For the CDR3, the DNA is TGCAGTGCTAGTATAGAGACCCAGTACTTC. This sequence encodes CSASIETQYF.